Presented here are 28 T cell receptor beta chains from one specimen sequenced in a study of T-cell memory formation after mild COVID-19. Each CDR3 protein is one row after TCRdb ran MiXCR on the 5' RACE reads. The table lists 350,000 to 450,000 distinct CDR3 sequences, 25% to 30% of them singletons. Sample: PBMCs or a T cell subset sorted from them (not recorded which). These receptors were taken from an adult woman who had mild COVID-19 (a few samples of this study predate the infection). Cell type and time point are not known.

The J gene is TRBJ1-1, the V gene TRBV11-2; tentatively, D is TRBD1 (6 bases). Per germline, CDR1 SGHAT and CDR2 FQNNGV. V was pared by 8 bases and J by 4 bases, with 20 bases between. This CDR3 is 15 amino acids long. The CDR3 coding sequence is TGTGCCAGCTCGAATCCGGGGGGCGCGGGCACTGAAGCTTTCTTT. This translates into CASSNPGGAGTEAFF.

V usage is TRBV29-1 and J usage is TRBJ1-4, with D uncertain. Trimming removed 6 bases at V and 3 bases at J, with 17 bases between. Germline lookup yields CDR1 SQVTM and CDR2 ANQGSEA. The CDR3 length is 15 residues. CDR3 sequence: CSVTINGAANEKLFF. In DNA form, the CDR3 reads TGCAGCGTGACCATCAACGGTGCGGCTAATGAAAAACTGTTTTTT.

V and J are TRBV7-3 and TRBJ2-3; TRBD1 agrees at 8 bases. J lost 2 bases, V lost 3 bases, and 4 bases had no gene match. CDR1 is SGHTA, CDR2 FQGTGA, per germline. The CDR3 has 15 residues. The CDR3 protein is CASSLTGAITDTQYF. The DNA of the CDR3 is TGTGCCAGCAGCTTGACAGGGGCGATCACAGATACGCAGTATTTT.

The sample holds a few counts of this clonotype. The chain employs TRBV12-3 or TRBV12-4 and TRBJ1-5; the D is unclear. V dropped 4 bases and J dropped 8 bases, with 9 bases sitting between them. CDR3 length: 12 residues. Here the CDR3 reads CASSSTSEPQHF. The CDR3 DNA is TGTGCCAGCAGTTCGACCAGCGAGCCCCAGCATTTT.

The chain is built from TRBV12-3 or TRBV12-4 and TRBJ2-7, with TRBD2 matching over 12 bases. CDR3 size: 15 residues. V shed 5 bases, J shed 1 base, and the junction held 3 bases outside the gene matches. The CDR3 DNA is TGTGCCAGCAGTGTGGGACTAGCGGGTTCCTACGAGCAGTACTTC. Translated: CASSVGLAGSYEQYF.

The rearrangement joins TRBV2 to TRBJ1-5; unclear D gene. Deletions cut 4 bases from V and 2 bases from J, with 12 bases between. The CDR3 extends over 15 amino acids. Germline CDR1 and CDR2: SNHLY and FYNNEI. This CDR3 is CASSAGLRGNQPQHF. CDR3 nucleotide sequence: TGTGCCAGCAGTGCCGGATTACGAGGCAATCAGCCCCAGCATTTT.

The CDR3 is CASKMPGLLFF. Written as DNA, the CDR3 is TGCGCCAGCAAGATGCCAGGTCTTCTGTTTTTT. The J gene is TRBJ1-4, the V gene TRBV5-1; D is undetermined. The CDR3 contains 11 residues. The germline gives CDR1 SGHRS, CDR2 YFSETQ. Trimming removed 6 bases at V and 14 bases at J, with 14 bases between.

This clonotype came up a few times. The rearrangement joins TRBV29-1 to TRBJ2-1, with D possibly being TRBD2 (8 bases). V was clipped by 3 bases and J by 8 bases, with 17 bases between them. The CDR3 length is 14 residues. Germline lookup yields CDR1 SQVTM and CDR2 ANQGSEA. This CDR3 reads CSVDIAGQNYEQFF. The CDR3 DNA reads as TGCAGCGTTGATATAGCGGGACAGAACTATGAGCAGTTCTTC.

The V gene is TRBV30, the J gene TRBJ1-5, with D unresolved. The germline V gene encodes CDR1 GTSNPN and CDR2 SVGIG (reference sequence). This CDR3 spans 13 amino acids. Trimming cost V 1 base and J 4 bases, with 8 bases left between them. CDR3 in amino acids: CAWSAAGNQPQHF. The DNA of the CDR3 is TGTGCCTGGAGTGCGGCCGGGAATCAGCCCCAGCATTTT. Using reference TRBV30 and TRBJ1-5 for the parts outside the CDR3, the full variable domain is SQTIHQWPATLVQPVGSPLSLECTVEGTSNPNLYWYRQAAGRGLQLLFYSVGIGQISSEVPQNLSASRPQDRQFILSSKKLLLSDSGFYLCAWSAAGNQPQHFGDGTRLSIL.

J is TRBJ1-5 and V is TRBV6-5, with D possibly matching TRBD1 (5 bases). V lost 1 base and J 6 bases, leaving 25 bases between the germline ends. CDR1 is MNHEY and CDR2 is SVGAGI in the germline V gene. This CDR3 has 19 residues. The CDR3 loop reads CASSYWTSGAQEHIQPQHF. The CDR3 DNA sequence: TGTGCCAGCAGTTACTGGACATCTGGAGCTCAAGAGCATATTCAGCCCCAGCATTTT.

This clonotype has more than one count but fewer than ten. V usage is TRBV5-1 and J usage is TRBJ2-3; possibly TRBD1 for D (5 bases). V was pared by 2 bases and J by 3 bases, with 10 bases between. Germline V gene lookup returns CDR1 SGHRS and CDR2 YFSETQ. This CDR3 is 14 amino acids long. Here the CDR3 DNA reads TGCGCCAGCAGCTTCAGGGAAACAACAGATACGCAGTATTTT. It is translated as CASSFRETTDTQYF.

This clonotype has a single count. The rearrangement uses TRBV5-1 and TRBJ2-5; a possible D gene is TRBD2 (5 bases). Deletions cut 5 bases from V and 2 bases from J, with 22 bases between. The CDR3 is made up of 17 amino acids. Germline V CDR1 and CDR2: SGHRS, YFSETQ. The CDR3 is CASSPSHGGAGQETQYF. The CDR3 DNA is TGCGCCAGCAGTCCGTCGCACGGAGGCGCGGGTCAAGAGACCCAGTACTTC.

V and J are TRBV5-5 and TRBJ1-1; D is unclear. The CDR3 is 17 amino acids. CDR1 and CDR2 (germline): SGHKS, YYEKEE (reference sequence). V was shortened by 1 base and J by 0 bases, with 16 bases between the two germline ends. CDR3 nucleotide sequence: TGTGCCAGCAGCTTGATGTGGGCGTGGGTCATGAACACTGAAGCTTTCTTT. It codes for CASSLMWAWVMNTEAFF.

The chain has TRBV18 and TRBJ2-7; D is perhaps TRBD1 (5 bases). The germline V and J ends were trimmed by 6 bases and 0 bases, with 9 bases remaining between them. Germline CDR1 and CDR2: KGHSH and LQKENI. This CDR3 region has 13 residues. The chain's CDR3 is CASSADSSYEQYF. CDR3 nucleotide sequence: TGTGCCAGCTCCGCCGACAGCTCCTACGAGCAGTACTTC.

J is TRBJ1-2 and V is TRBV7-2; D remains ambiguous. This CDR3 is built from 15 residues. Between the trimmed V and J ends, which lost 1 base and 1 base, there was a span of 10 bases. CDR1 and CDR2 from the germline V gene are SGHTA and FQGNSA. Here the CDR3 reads CASSLGVESNYGYTF. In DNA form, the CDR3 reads TGTGCCAGCAGCTTAGGGGTAGAAAGTAACTATGGCTACACCTTC.

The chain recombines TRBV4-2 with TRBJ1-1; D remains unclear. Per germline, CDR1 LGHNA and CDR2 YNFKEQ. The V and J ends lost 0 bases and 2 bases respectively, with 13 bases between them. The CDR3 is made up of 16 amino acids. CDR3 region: CASSQDIGRRNTEAFF. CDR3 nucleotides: TGTGCCAGCAGCCAAGATATCGGGCGGAGAAACACTGAAGCTTTCTTT.

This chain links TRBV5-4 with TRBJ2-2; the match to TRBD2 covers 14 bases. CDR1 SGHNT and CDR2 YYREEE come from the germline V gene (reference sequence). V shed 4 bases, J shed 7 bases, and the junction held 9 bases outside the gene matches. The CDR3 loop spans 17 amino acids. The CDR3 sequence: CASSPRLAGGLGGELFF. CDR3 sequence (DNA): TGTGCCAGCAGCCCCCGACTAGCGGGAGGGCTGGGCGGGGAGCTGTTTTTT.

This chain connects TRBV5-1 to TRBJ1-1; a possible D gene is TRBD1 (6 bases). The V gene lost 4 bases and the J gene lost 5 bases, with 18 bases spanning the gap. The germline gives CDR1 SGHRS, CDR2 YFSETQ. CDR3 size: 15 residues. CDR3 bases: TGCGCCAGCAGCCCCTACAGGGTTGGGGCAACTGAAGCTTTCTTT. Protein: CASSPYRVGATEAFF. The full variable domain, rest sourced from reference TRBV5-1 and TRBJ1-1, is KAGVTQTPRYLIKTRGQQVTLSCSPISGHRSVSWYQQTPGQGLQFLFEYFSETQRNKGNFPGRFSGRQFSNSRSEMNVSTLELGDSALYLCASSPYRVGATEAFFGQGTRLTVV.

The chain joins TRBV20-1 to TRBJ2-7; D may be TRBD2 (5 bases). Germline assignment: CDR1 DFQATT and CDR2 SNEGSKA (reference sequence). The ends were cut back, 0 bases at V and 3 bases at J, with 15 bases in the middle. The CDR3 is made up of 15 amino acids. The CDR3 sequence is CSARDGSSENYEQYF. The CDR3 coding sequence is TGCAGTGCTAGAGATGGGAGTTCGGAAAACTACGAGCAGTACTTC.

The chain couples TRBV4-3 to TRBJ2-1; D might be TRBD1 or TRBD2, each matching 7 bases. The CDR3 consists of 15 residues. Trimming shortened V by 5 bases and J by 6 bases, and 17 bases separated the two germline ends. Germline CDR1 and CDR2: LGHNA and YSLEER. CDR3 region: CASSFGRGHLNEQFF. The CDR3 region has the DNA TGCGCCAGCAGCTTTGGGAGGGGGCACCTCAATGAGCAGTTCTTC.

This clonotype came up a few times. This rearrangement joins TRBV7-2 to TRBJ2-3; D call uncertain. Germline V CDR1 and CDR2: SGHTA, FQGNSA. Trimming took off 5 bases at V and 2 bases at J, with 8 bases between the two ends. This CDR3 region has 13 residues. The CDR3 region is CASSPINTDTQYF. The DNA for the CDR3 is TGTGCCAGCAGCCCCATCAACACAGATACGCAGTATTTT.

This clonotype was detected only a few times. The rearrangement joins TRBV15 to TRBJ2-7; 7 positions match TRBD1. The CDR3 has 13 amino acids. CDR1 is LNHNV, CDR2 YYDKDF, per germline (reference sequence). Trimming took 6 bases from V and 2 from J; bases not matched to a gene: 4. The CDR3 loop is CATSPGQTYEQYF. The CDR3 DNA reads TGTGCCACCAGTCCGGGACAGACCTACGAGCAGTACTTC.

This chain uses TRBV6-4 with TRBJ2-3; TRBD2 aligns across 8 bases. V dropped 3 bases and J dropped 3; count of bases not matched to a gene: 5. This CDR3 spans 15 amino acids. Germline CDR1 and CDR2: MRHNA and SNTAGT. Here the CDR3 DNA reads TGTGCCAGCAGTGAACAAGCGGGAGAAACAGATACGCAGTATTTT. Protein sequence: CASSEQAGETDTQYF.

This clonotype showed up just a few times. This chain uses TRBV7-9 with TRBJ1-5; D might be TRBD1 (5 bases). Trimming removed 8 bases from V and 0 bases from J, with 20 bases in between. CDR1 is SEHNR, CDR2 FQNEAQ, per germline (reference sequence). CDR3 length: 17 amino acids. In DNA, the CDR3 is TGTGCCAGCGCACTAACTGGGGGGAACGATAGCAATCAGCCCCAGCATTTT. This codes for CASALTGGNDSNQPQHF.

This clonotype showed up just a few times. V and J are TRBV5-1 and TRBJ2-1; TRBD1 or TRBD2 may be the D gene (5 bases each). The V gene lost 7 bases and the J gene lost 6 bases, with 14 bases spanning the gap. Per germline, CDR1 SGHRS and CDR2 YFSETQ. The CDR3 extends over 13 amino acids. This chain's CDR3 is CASGGPIANEQFF. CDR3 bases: TGCGCCAGCGGGGGTCCCATAGCCAATGAGCAGTTCTTC.

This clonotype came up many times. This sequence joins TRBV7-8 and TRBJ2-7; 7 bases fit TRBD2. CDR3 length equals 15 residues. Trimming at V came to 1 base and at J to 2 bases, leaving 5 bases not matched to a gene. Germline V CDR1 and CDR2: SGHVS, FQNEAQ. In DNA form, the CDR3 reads TGTGCCAGCAGCTTAGTTCCGGGACTAACCTACGAGCAGTACTTC. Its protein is CASSLVPGLTYEQYF.

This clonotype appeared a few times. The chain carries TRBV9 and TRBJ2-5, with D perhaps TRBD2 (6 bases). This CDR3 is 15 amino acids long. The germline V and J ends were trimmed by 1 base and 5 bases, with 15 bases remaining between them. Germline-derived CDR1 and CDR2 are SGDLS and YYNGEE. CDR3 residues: CASSVQGGGRETQYF. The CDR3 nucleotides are TGTGCCAGCAGCGTACAGGGCGGAGGGAGGGAGACCCAGTACTTC.

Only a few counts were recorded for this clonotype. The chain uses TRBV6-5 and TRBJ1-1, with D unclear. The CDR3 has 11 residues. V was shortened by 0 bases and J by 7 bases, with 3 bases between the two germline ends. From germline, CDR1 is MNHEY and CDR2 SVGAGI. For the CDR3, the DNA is TGTGCCAGCAGTTACTCAGGTGAAGCTTTCTTT. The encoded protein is CASSYSGEAFF.